A selection of T cell receptor beta chains follows, all from one sample in a study of OX40 agonist ivuxolimab in advanced cancers. Data came from immunoSEQ multiplex PCR; TCRdb stores just in-frame clones and leaves some out. The sample lists around 97,000 clones, more than 80% occurring once. Sequences were derived from CD4+ or CD8+ T cells sorted from blood, sampled in a trial of the OX40 agonist ivuxolimab. The source is an adult with an advanced solid tumor such as melanoma, head and neck, liver or kidney cancer. Each CDR3 is given without its conserved first and last residue.

v_call	j_call	cdr3_aa
TRBV12-5	TRBJ1-2	ASGSIQGNYGYT
TRBV6-1	TRBJ2-5	ASSVSRGGETQY
TRBV2	TRBJ2-2	ASSAQGGMDTGELF
TRBV4-3	TRBJ1-1	ASSQDDGGETEAF
TRBV6-5	TRBJ2-7	ASSYKDSGYEQY
TRBV18	TRBJ2-7	ASSPLWPGLSGSSNEQY
TRBV19	TRBJ1-2	ASTPVTAGYIGYT
TRBV5-1	TRBJ2-7	ASSSRDRDNEQY
TRBV7-9	TRBJ2-6	ASSLKAGVTAGANVLT
TRBV13	TRBJ1-6	ASSLDLGSPLH
TRBV5-1	TRBJ2-1	ASKVYDNEQF
TRBV5-1	TRBJ1-1	ASSLVEGLNTEAF
TRBV5-1	TRBJ2-1	ASSLDLAGANNEQF
TRBV7-2	TRBJ2-7	ASSLVGGRAHEQY
TRBV19	TRBJ1-6	ASSMKGLGDNSYNSPLH
TRBV11-2	TRBJ2-2	ASRYRLTANTGELF
TRBV7-9	TRBJ1-2	ASSLGGGISYT
TRBV4-2	TRBJ1-3	ASSQAVARTSSGNTIY
TRBV5-1	TRBJ2-7	ASRASSYEQY
TRBV6-6	TRBJ1-3	AVGTGAGSGNTIY
TRBV7-9	TRBJ1-2	ASSPNGVVDGYT
TRBV6-1	TRBJ1-1	ASSDRGGDTEAF
TRBV4-1	TRBJ2-3	ASSQDPTSTDTQY
TRBV7-8	TRBJ2-1	ASSFGTSGNEQF
TRBV6-1	TRBJ2-7	ASSVEAGGPYEQY
TRBV7-2	TRBJ2-3	ASSLGTSGHGTQY
TRBV7-8	TRBJ2-1	ASSPTDGNEQF
TRBV4-3	TRBJ1-4	ASSQHPAGTGEKLF
TRBV5-1	TRBJ1-4	ASAQGPNEKLF